The sequence of this TCR beta chain was determined in a study of human T cells and chemical hapten exposure. Whole-study context: The study traced per-sample TCR yield variation mainly to small differences in pooled library volumes.

General observations from the study: Sensitization with DPC brought no change to TCRs above 1 in 1000 in frequency.

Unseparated into fractions, whole blood served as the source from which total RNA was extracted. The V and J ends lost 4 bases and 3 bases, in that order; junction bases with no gene match: 5. Germline lookup yields CDR1 SGHRS and CDR2 YFSETQ. There are 14 residues in the CDR3. Individual cDNA molecules in this library carried unique molecular identifiers. The authors' processing: A per-sample median of about 96,000 TCRs was observed, with counts ranging from about 20,000 to 750,000. MiXCR was run by TCRdb on the 5' RACE reads, yielding one entry per CDR3 protein. TCRdb's processing, not the study's, gives the V and J calls here. The profile shows some 78,000 distinct CDR3 sequences, 6% to 8.5% of them singletons. This clonotype has ten or more counts. Its antigen is not known.

The sequence derives from a male donor in good health. The genes are TRBV5-1 and TRBJ2-7; 9 bases match TRBD2. The CDR3 here is CASSPSGTVYEQYF. CDR3 nucleotide sequence: TGCGCCAGCAGCCCTAGCGGGACAGTCTACGAGCAGTACTTC.